The 15 T cell receptor beta chains below come from one sample, sequenced in a study of control samples from healthy donors and cancer patients. Profiled with immunoSEQ multiplex PCR; TCRdb holds only in-frame clones, not every one. The sample has over 85,000 clones; approximately 93% are singletons. Sequenced input: blood. Receptors originate from a woman in her 30s in good health.

This chain links TRBV2 with TRBJ2-7; TRBD2 might be the D (5 bases). This CDR3 region has 13 residues. Germline V gene data show CDR1 as SNHLY and CDR2 as FYNNEI. V lost 5 bases and J 5 bases, leaving 13 bases between the germline ends. CDR3 loop: CASSNPERNEQYF. CDR3 DNA: TGTGCCAGCAGTAACCCCGAGCGGAACGAGCAGTACTTC.

This chain links TRBV2 with TRBJ1-4, with D uncertain. The germline V gene encodes CDR1 SNHLY and CDR2 FYNNEI. V shed 2 bases and J shed 8 bases, with 6 bases lying between them. This CDR3 is built from 12 residues. The chain's CDR3 is CASSETREKLFF. The CDR3 coding sequence is TGTGCCAGCAGTGAAACGAGGGAAAAACTGTTTTTT.

A word on this clone: At the DNA level, this CDR3 is encoded by other sequences in the same sample as well. The chain couples TRBV19 to TRBJ1-1, with TRBD1 as a possible D gene (5 bases). V lost 5 bases and J 1 base, leaving 8 bases between the germline ends. This CDR3 has 13 residues. Germline-derived CDR1 and CDR2 are LNHDA and SQIVND (reference sequence). CDR3 amino acids: CASSRGTNTEAFF. The CDR3 bases are TGTGCCAGTAGTCGGGGGACGAACACTGAAGCTTTCTTT.

This clone was seen just once. The chain carries TRBV9 and TRBJ2-3; 8 bases align to TRBD2. Germline values: CDR1 SGDLS, CDR2 YYNGEE. Unmatched junction bases numbered 6, after V lost 2 bases and J lost 1 base. The CDR3 totals 16 residues. The CDR3 DNA follows: TGTGCCAGCAGCGTCGGGGCGGGAGGTCGCACAGATACGCAGTATTTT. It codes for CASSVGAGGRTDTQYF.

J is TRBJ1-2 and V is TRBV2, with TRBD1 matching 7 bases. CDR3 size: 12 residues. J gave up 7 bases and V 5 bases, and 4 bases lay outside the gene matches. CDR1 is SNHLY, CDR2 FYNNEI, per germline. CDR3 nucleotide sequence: TGTGCCAGCAGTCCGACAGGGAGTGGCTACACCTTC. Its protein is CASSPTGSGYTF.

The rearrangement links TRBV10-3 to TRBJ1-3, with D uncertain. The CDR3 contains 11 residues. Trimming took 8 bases from V and 4 from J, leaving 6 bases between them. Germline V CDR1 and CDR2: ENHRY, SYGVKD. CDR3 sequence reads: CAIDLGNTIYF. For the CDR3, the DNA is TGTGCCATCGACCTAGGAAACACCATATATTTT.

The gene calls are TRBV5-4 and TRBJ2-7; D may be TRBD1 or TRBD2 (5 bases each). This CDR3 is 14 amino acids long. Germline values: CDR1 SGHNT, CDR2 YYREEE (reference sequence). V lost 5 bases to trimming and J lost 6 bases, with 18 bases between them. The CDR3 coding sequence is TGTGCCAGCAGGGCCGGGACCTCGGGTCCCGAGCAGTACTTC. Its translation: CASRAGTSGPEQYF.

The chain's CDR3 is CASSTTGTVAEKLFF. For the CDR3, the DNA is TGTGCCAGTAGTACCACAGGGACTGTAGCTGAAAAACTGTTTTTT. This chain joins TRBV19 and TRBJ1-4; TRBD1 is a possible D gene (6 bases). Trimming left V 4 bases short and J 7 bases short, with 16 bases between. Germline lookup yields CDR1 LNHDA and CDR2 SQIVND (reference sequence). The CDR3 has 15 amino acids.

The rearrangement joins TRBV7-9 to TRBJ2-5, with TRBD2 as a possible D gene (6 bases). The V gene's germline CDR1 is SEHNR and CDR2 FQNEAQ (reference sequence). V lost 2 bases, J lost 2 bases, and 12 bases lay in between. The CDR3 extends over 15 amino acids. Here the CDR3 DNA reads TGTGCCAGCAGCTTATTAGGAGGGACGCAAGAGACCCAGTACTTC. Translating gives CASSLLGGTQETQYF.

This clone has just one count. The gene calls are TRBV30 and TRBJ2-3, with D uncertain. The CDR3 spans 14 residues. V lost 0 bases, J lost 2 bases, and 9 bases lay in between. Germline loops: CDR1 GTSNPN, CDR2 SVGIG (reference sequence). The CDR3 DNA reads as TGTGCCTGGAGTGTAGGTATTCTCACAGATACGCAGTATTTT. Its translation is CAWSVGILTDTQYF.

In its sample, this clone was seen once. The chain uses TRBV18 and TRBJ2-1; D is unresolved. The CDR3 is 17 amino acids. Looked up from germline, CDR1 is KGHSH and CDR2 is LQKENI. The V gene lost 0 bases and the J gene lost 8 bases, with 20 bases spanning the gap. The CDR3 spells CASSPPWPDPSNDEQFF. The DNA of the CDR3 is TGTGCCAGCTCACCACCGTGGCCAGACCCATCCAATGATGAGCAGTTCTTC.

The chain carries TRBV6-6 and TRBJ1-5; no clear D. Trimming removed 1 base from V and 1 base from J, with 8 bases in between. The CDR3 runs to 15 residues. Germline values: CDR1 MNHNY, CDR2 SVGAGI (reference sequence). The CDR3 here is CASSYFGGSNQPQHF. CDR3 DNA sequence: TGTGCCAGCAGTTACTTTGGTGGGAGCAATCAGCCCCAGCATTTT.

In this sample, this clone turned up once. J is TRBJ1-2 and V is TRBV6-1; no definite D call. CDR1 and CDR2 from the germline V gene are MNHNS and SASEGT. V was cut by 2 bases and J by 1 base, with 11 bases left in between. The CDR3 runs 15 residues. Written as DNA, the CDR3 is TGTGCCAGCAGTGAATTATCGTACAGTAACTATGGCTACACCTTC. It translates to CASSELSYSNYGYTF.

This chain links TRBV4-1 with TRBJ2-3, with TRBD2 matching 13 bases. CDR1 and CDR2 (germline): MGHRA, YSYEKL. The V gene end was trimmed by 6 bases and the J gene end by 5 bases; junction bases not matched to a gene: 5. The CDR3 extends over 15 amino acids. The CDR3 loop is CASSSGTSGIDTQYF. The CDR3, as DNA: TGCGCCAGCAGTTCCGGGACTAGCGGGATAGATACGCAGTATTTT.

The CDR3 loop is CASRLTDRDTEAFF. The DNA for the CDR3 is TGTGCCAGCAGATTAACCGACAGGGACACTGAAGCTTTCTTT. The V and J genes are TRBV7-9 and TRBJ1-1; 7 nucleotides match TRBD1. With 6 bases clipped from V and 3 bases from J, the junction kept 7 bases outside the gene matches. CDR1 SEHNR and CDR2 FQNEAQ come from the germline V gene (reference sequence). The CDR3 is 14 residues long.